These 2 T cell receptor beta chains came from one sample sequenced in a study of blood T cell repertoires in COVID-19. Data came from immunoSEQ multiplex PCR; TCRdb stores just in-frame clones and leaves some out. The sample records about 59,000 clones, roughly 80% being singletons. Specimen: peripheral blood. These receptors were obtained from a human donor in a cohort sampled during active COVID-19.

The chain carries TRBV4-2 and TRBJ2-1; possibly TRBD2 for D (5 bases). V lost 0 bases, J lost 9 bases, and 18 bases lay in between. Looked up from germline, CDR1 is LGHNA and CDR2 is YNFKEQ. This CDR3 region has 16 residues. CDR3 region: CASSQDQLDGSGEQFF. CDR3 DNA sequence: TGTGCCAGCAGCCAAGATCAACTAGACGGGTCTGGTGAGCAGTTCTTC.

This chain uses TRBV28 with TRBJ1-2; D is unclear. This CDR3 contains 11 residues. From germline, CDR1 is MDHEN and CDR2 SYDVKM. V was clipped by 7 bases and J by 2 bases, with 5 bases between them. In DNA form, the CDR3 reads TGTGCCAGCAACCAGAACTATGGCTACACCTTC. The encoded protein is CASNQNYGYTF.